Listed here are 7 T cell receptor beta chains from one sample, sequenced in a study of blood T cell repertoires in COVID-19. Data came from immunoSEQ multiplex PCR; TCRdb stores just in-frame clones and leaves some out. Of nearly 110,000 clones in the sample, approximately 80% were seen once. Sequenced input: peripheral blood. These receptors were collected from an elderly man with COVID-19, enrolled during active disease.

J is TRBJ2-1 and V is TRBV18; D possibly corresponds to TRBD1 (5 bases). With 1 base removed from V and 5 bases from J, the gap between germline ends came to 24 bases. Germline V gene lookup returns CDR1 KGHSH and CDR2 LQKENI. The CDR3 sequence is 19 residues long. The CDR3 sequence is CASSPRVILQGLINNEQFF. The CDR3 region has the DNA TGTGCCAGCTCACCACGGGTGATTCTGCAGGGCCTAATTAACAATGAGCAGTTCTTC.

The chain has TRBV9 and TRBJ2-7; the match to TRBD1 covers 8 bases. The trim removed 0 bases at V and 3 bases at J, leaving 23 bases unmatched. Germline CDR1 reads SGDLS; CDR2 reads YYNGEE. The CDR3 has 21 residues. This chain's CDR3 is CASSVAQPRDRPRGSIYEQYF. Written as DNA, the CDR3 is TGTGCCAGCAGCGTAGCCCAGCCCCGGGACAGGCCGAGGGGTTCCATCTACGAGCAGTACTTC.

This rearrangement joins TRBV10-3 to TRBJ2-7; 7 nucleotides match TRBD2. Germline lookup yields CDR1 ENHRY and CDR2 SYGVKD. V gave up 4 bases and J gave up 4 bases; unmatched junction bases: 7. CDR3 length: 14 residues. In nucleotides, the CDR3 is TGTGCCATCAGTGCGGGCGGGAGTCTATACGAGCAGTACTTC. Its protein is CAISAGGSLYEQYF.

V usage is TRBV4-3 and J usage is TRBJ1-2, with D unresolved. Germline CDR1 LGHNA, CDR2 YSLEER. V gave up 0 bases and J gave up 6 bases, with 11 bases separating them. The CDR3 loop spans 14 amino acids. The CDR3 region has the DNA TGCGCCAGCAGCCAAGAAACCCGAGGGCATGGCTACACCTTC. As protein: CASSQETRGHGYTF.

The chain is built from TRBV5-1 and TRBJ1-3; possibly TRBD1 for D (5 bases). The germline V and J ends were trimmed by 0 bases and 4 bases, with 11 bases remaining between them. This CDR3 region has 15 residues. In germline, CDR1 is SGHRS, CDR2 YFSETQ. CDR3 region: CASSLGGQFGNTIYF. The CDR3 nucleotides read TGCGCCAGCAGCTTGGGAGGACAATTCGGAAACACCATATATTTT.

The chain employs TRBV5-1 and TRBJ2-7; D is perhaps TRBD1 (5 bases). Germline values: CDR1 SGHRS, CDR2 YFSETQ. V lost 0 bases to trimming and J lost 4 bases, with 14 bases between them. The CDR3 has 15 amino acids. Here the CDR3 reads CASSLEGRAVYEQYF. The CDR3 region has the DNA TGCGCCAGCAGCTTGGAAGGCAGGGCAGTGTACGAGCAGTACTTC.

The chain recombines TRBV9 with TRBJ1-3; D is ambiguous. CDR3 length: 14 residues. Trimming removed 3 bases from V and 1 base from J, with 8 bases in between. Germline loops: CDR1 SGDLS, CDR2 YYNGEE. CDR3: CASSDNLSGNTIYF. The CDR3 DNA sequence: TGTGCCAGCAGCGACAATCTTTCTGGAAACACCATATATTTT. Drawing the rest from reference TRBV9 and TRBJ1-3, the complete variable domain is DSGVTQTPKHLITATGQRVTLRCSPRSGDLSVYWYQQSLDQGLQFLIQYYNGEERAKGNILERFSAQQFPDLHSELNLSSLELGDSALYFCASSDNLSGNTIYFGEGSWLTVV.